The sample holds many counts of the clone carrying this TCR beta chain. Its target is not known. The source of the sample is a study of T cell repertoires in cytomegalovirus infection. About the study: Indications of both CMV infection and matching HLA type were provided by public TCR beta signatures. Points from the study as a whole: HLA-C-restricted CMV-specific TCR beta clonotypes were dominant in the ex vivo response.

TCRdb passed the reads through MiXCR, listing each CDR3 protein once. In the table there are about 140,000 distinct CDR3 sequences, under 8% of which are singletons. Looked up from germline, CDR1 is SGHVS and CDR2 is FNYEAQ. The CDR3 length is 14 residues. With V trimmed by 4 bases and J by 6 bases, 1 base remained unmatched. Sequenced: PBMCs. This clonotype was obtained from a human donor in good health (CMV status not recorded). Some clones in this sample may be carry-over from other donors' samples. This chain uses TRBV7-6 with TRBJ1-6; 9 bases are shared with TRBD1. The CDR3 coding sequence is TGTGCCAGCAGCTCGGGACAGGGTAATTCACCCCTCCACTTT. Amino acids: CASSSGQGNSPLHF.